This TCR beta chain was captured by sequencing in a study of shared clonotypes between healthy human individuals. Study summary: Sampling drew on donors who were two women and a few men aged 18 to 49.

Into CD45RA+ naive and CD45RA-negative memory subsets, the CD4+ cells were split. TCRdb's copy holds only in-frame clones and misses some; the assay was immunoSEQ multiplex PCR. The table lists 1.4 million or so clones, approximately 98.5% of them singletons. The CDR3 covers 14 residues. V lost 6 bases and J lost 6, with 18 bases in between. The germline V gene encodes CDR1 MNHEY and CDR2 SVGAGI. This chain links TRBV6-5 with TRBJ2-7; D might be TRBD1 or TRBD2, each matching 5 bases. Sequencing was performed on naive CD4+ T cells sorted from blood. Subset defined: CD45RA+ positively selected. This sequence was found in a man aged 25-45 years in good health. The CDR3, as DNA: TGTGCCAGCAGCCCCGGGGCGAAGAGAGCCGAGCAGTACTTC. It encodes CASSPGAKRAEQYF.